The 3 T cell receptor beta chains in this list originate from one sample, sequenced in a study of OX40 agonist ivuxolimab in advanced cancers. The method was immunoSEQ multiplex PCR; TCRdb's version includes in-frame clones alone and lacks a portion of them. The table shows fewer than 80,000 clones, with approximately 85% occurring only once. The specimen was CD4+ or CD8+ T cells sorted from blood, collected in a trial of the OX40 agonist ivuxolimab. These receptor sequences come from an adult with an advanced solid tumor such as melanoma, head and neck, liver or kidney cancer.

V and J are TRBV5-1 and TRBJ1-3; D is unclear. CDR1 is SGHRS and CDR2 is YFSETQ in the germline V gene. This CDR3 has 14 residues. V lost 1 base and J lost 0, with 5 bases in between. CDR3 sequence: CASSLSSSGNTIYF. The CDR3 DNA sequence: TGCGCCAGCAGCTTGTCTAGCTCTGGAAACACCATATATTTT.

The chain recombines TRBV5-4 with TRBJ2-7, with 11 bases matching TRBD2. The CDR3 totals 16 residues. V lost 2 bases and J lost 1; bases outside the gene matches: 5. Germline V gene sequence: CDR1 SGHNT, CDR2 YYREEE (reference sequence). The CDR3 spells CASSLLAGDISYEQYF. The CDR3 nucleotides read TGTGCCAGCAGCTTACTAGCGGGGGATATTTCCTACGAGCAGTACTTC.

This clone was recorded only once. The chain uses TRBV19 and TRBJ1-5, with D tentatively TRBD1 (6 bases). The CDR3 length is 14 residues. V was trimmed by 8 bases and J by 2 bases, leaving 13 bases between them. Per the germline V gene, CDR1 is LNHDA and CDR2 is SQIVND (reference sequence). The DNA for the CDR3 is TGTGCCAGTGGGGGACAAATTGGCAATCAGCCCCAGCATTTT. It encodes CASGGQIGNQPQHF.